This T cell receptor (beta chain) emerged from a study of naive and memory T cell subsets. This CDR3 is built from 15 residues. Germline loops: CDR1 MGHDK, CDR2 SYGVNS. The trim removed 7 bases at V and 6 bases at J, leaving 8 bases unmatched. Two oligonucleotides, mixed equimolar, formed the beta constant-region primer covering TRBC1 and TRBC2. Four rounds of PCR amplified the ligated cDNA using nested alpha and beta constant-region primers plus SP2. TCRdb analysed the UMI-ligation and nested PCR reads with MiXCR anew, one entry per CDR3 protein. The data show 95,000 to 150,000 distinct CDR3 sequences, roughly 32% seen once.

The sequencing input was central memory CD4+ T cells from blood. The sequence derives from a human donor in good health. The rearrangement joins TRBV25-1 to TRBJ2-7; TRBD2 agrees at 14 bases. The DNA of the CDR3 is TGTGCCAGCATCAGGACTAGCGGGAGGTGGTGCGAGCAGTACTTC. It yields the protein CASIRTSGRWCEQYF.